One and the same sample provided the 8 T cell receptor beta chains below, sequenced in a study of cytomegalovirus exposure and HLA in healthy donors. Primers: 60 Vbeta forward and 13 Jbeta reverse. Data came from immunoSEQ multiplex PCR; TCRdb stores just in-frame clones and leaves some out. This table holds 95,000 to 150,000 clones, about 78% found once. Sequencing was carried out using PBMCs. Receptors were obtained from a woman between 40 and 50 years old in good health and CMV-seropositive.

The chain joins TRBV21-1 to TRBJ1-6. TRBV21-1 is classified as a pseudogene. The CDR3 sequence is 19 residues long. DNA for the CDR3: TGTGCCAGCAGCAAATCCGCCGCTGGGGGGGCATTCAATAATTCACCCCTCCACTTT. Translation: CASSKSAAGGAFNNSPLHF.

In regard to this clone: Other nucleotide sequences from this sample produce the same CDR3. The chain links TRBV7-9 to TRBJ1-1, with D maybe TRBD1 (6 bases). The CDR3 covers 14 residues. CDR1 SEHNR and CDR2 FQNEAQ come from the germline V gene (reference sequence). V was shortened by 3 bases and J by 0 bases, with 8 bases between the two germline ends. In DNA form, the CDR3 reads TGTGCCAGCAGCTTGGGACAATTGAACACTGAAGCTTTCTTT. It encodes CASSLGQLNTEAFF.

The chain couples TRBV21-1 to TRBJ2-3; the table's D gene call, TRBD2, was not cross checked with the DNA. TRBV21-1 corresponds to a pseudogene. CDR3 length: 17 amino acids. CDR3 DNA sequence: TGTGCCAGCAGCAATCGAAAGACTAGCGGGCGCACAGATACGCAGTATTTT. Protein sequence: CASSNRKTSGRTDTQYF.

J is TRBJ1-3 and V is TRBV6-5; no reliable D call. Germline-derived CDR1 and CDR2 are MNHEY and SVGAGI. This CDR3 spans 14 amino acids. V lost 4 bases and J lost 3, with 10 bases in between. Written as DNA, the CDR3 is TGTGCCAGCAGTTCGGAGGGAGGTGGAAACACCATATATTTT. Translation: CASSSEGGGNTIYF.

The chain couples TRBV6-1 to TRBJ1-2, with D perhaps matching TRBD1 (6 bases). The germline gives CDR1 MNHNS, CDR2 SASEGT. The CDR3 length is 13 residues. Trimming cost V 9 bases and J 8 bases, with 19 bases left between them. CDR3 amino acids: CASTENRVWGYTF. In DNA, the CDR3 is TGTGCCAGTACAGAGAACAGGGTGTGGGGCTACACCTTC.

This chain joins TRBV19 and TRBJ2-6, with D tentatively TRBD1 (5 bases). The V and J ends lost 7 bases and 1 base respectively, with 8 bases between them. The CDR3 spans 14 residues. In germline, CDR1 is LNHDA, CDR2 SQIVND (reference sequence). CDR3 coding DNA: TGTGCCAGTACAACAGGTTCTGGGGCCAACGTCCTGACTTTC. Translating gives CASTTGSGANVLTF.

This chain uses TRBV18 with TRBJ1-3; D unresolved. Germline lookup yields CDR1 KGHSH and CDR2 LQKENI. This CDR3 is 13 amino acids long. Trimming stripped 1 base from V and 4 bases from J, with 5 bases between. The CDR3 DNA follows: TGTGCCAGCTCACCACGGCAGGGAAACACCATATATTTT. Residues: CASSPRQGNTIYF.

For the CDR3, the DNA is TGTGCCAGCAGCGTAAGCCCAGGATTTCAGCCCCAGCATTTT. It encodes CASSVSPGFQPQHF. This sequence joins TRBV9 and TRBJ1-5; D is unresolved. Germline V gives CDR1 SGDLS, CDR2 YYNGEE. The CDR3 is made up of 14 amino acids. Trimming left V 1 base short and J 6 bases short, with 11 bases between.